The present T cell receptor (beta chain) was sequenced within a study of blood T cell repertoires in COVID-19. Study-wide background: The origin of the acute and convalescent COVID-19 samples was the United States, Italy and Spain. In each case, the material was cDNA or gDNA derived from T cells, B-cell-depleted T cells, or PBMCs.

Germline V CDR1 and CDR2: SEHNR, FQNEAQ (reference sequence). The CDR3 extends over 16 amino acids. The junction had 10 bases not matched to a gene; V was cut back by 5 bases and J by 2 bases. Per the original methods: Estimates of nucleated cell counts were drawn from the amplification of reference gene primers. TCRdb keeps only in-frame clones here, not all; method: immunoSEQ multiplex PCR. V and J calls and clone size come straight from that table; D and trimming were deduced from the DNA. The repertoire holds 200,000 or so clones, 80% to 85% seen once, with around 5.1% in the top ten. This clonotype was obtained from a human donor in a cohort sampled during active COVID-19. The chain has TRBV7-9 and TRBJ2-3, with 7 nucleotides matching TRBD2. The sample comprised peripheral blood. The CDR3, as DNA: TGTGCCAGCAGCCCAACTCCAGCGGGAATCACAGATACGCAGTATTTT. It encodes CASSPTPAGITDTQYF.